A single sample is the source of the 13 T cell receptor beta chains below, sequenced in a study of shared clonotypes between healthy human individuals. CD45RO negativity and positive selection for CCR7 defined naive CD8 cells, a population that excluded terminally differentiated effector memory CD45RA+ cells. Profiled with immunoSEQ multiplex PCR; TCRdb holds only in-frame clones, not every one. The sample contains about 1,800,000 clones, about 95% of which appear only once. Source material: naive CD8+ T cells sorted from blood. These receptors were collected from a man aged 18 to 29 in good health.

The chain carries TRBV7-9 and TRBJ2-3; D possibly corresponds to TRBD1 (6 bases). The germline V gene has CDR1 SEHNR and CDR2 FQNEAQ (reference sequence). V dropped 8 bases and J dropped 3 bases, with 18 bases sitting between them. CDR3 length: 15 residues. CDR3 amino acids: CASQPLTGPTDTQYF. The CDR3 DNA sequence: TGTGCCAGCCAACCCCTTACAGGGCCGACAGATACGCAGTATTTT.

The chain joins TRBV2 to TRBJ2-7; 9 nucleotides agree with TRBD1. CDR3 size: 18 residues. The germline V gene encodes CDR1 SNHLY and CDR2 FYNNEI. V shed 5 bases and J 1 base; nucleotides not matched to a gene: 15. The CDR3 here is CASSYLITGGLPSYEQYF. For the CDR3, the DNA is TGTGCCAGCAGTTACCTCATTACAGGGGGCTTACCGTCCTACGAGCAGTACTTC.

The chain combines TRBV28 with TRBJ2-7; TRBD1 matches at 8 bases. Germline CDR1 MDHEN, CDR2 SYDVKM. The CDR3 spans 13 residues. Losses at the gene ends were 5 bases for V and 4 bases for J; bases not matched to a gene: 4. The CDR3 loop reads CASSRTGLYEQYF. CDR3 coding DNA: TGTGCCAGCAGTCGGACAGGGTTATACGAGCAGTACTTC.

This rearrangement joins TRBV12-5 to TRBJ1-2; a possible D gene is TRBD1 (5 bases). V was shortened by 4 bases and J by 4 bases, with 13 bases between the two germline ends. Germline V gene lookup returns CDR1 LGHNT and CDR2 FRNRAP. This CDR3 is 14 amino acids long. The CDR3, as DNA: TGTGCTAGTGGTTGGGGGGGTGATCCCTATGGCTACACCTTC. It codes for CASGWGGDPYGYTF.

Only one count was recorded for this clone. The V call is TRBV7-9, the J call TRBJ2-5; weak D call: TRBD2 (5 bases). The CDR3 extends over 14 amino acids. V lost 1 base to trimming and J lost 4 bases, with 10 bases between them. Germline CDR1 is SEHNR and CDR2 is FQNEAQ (reference sequence). The CDR3 sequence: CASSLEEESETQYF. The CDR3 nucleotides are TGTGCCAGCAGCTTAGAGGAGGAGTCAGAGACCCAGTACTTC. The full variable domain, in which reference TRBV7-9 and TRBJ2-5 provide the parts outside the CDR3, is DTGVSQNPRHKITKRGQNVTFRCDPISEHNRLYWYRQTLGQGPEFLTYFQNEAQLEKSRLLSDRFSAERPKGSFSTLEIQRTEQGDSAMYLCASSLEEESETQYFGPGTRLLVL.

The V call is TRBV9, the J call TRBJ1-6, with 8 positions matching TRBD1. CDR1 and CDR2 from the germline V gene are SGDLS and YYNGEE. The CDR3 loop spans 15 amino acids. V was clipped by 2 bases and J by 7 bases; unmatched bases: 5. The DNA for the CDR3 is TGTGCCAGCAGCGTGGGAGGACAGGGAAATTCACCCCTCCACTTT. Translated: CASSVGGQGNSPLHF.

The chain couples TRBV7-8 to TRBJ2-7; D is perhaps TRBD1 (6 bases). Deletions cut 5 bases from V and 4 bases from J, with 15 bases between. From germline, CDR1 is SGHVS and CDR2 FQNEAQ. The CDR3 covers 14 residues. CDR3 DNA: TGTGCCAGCAGCCCTTTACAGGGTTTTTACGAGCAGTACTTC. It codes for CASSPLQGFYEQYF. The complete variable domain, with remaining parts taken from reference TRBV7-8 and TRBJ2-7, reads GAGVSQSPRYKVAKRGQDVALRCDPISGHVSLFWYQQALGQGPEFLTYFQNEAQLDKSGLPSDRFFAERPEGSVSTLKIQRTQQEDSAVYLCASSPLQGFYEQYFGPGTRLTVT.

This sequence joins TRBV29-1 and TRBJ1-1; D is undetermined. With 7 bases removed from V and 2 bases from J, the gap between germline ends came to 11 bases. CDR1 and CDR2 from the germline V gene are SQVTM and ANQGSEA. This CDR3 region has 12 residues. CDR3 nucleotides: TGCAGCGCAGTCACTTTAAACACTGAAGCTTTCTTT. Amino acids: CSAVTLNTEAFF.

The chain couples TRBV19 to TRBJ1-2; D is unclear. V was pared by 10 bases and J by 1 base, with 13 bases between. CDR3 length: 13 residues. Germline loops: CDR1 LNHDA, CDR2 SQIVND (reference sequence). Written as DNA, the CDR3 is TGTGCCACGGAGCAGGACGATAACTATGGCTACACCTTC. This encodes CATEQDDNYGYTF. Full variable domain (outside the CDR3, taken from reference TRBV19 and TRBJ1-2): DGGITQSPKYLFRKEGQNVTLSCEQNLNHDAMYWYRQDPGQGLRLIYYSQIVNDFQKGDIAEGYSVSREKKESFPLTVTSAQKNPTAFYLCATEQDDNYGYTFGSGTRLTVV.

V usage is TRBV7-2 and J usage is TRBJ2-1; TRBD2 matches 9 bases. This CDR3 contains 14 residues. Per germline, CDR1 SGHTA and CDR2 FQGNSA. The V segment lost 1 base and the J segment 5 bases; nucleotides outside the gene matches: 0. CDR3 nucleotide sequence: TGTGCCAGCAGCTTAGGACTAGCGGACAATGAGCAGTTCTTC. Its protein product is CASSLGLADNEQFF.

This clone came up once. The same CDR3 also results from other DNA sequences found in this sample. The V call is TRBV6-5, the J call TRBJ1-2; a possible D gene is TRBD1 (6 bases). The germline V and J ends were trimmed by 2 bases and 4 bases, with 8 bases remaining between them. The germline gives CDR1 MNHEY, CDR2 SVGAGI. CDR3 size: 13 residues. CDR3 amino acids: CASSYGQSYGYTF. In nucleotides, the CDR3 is TGTGCCAGCAGTTACGGACAGTCCTATGGCTACACCTTC.

The V gene is TRBV28, the J gene TRBJ2-2, with 8 bases identical to TRBD1. This CDR3 has 20 residues. The V gene's germline CDR1 is MDHEN and CDR2 SYDVKM. Trimming removed 3 bases from V and 1 base from J; junction bases left unmatched: 16. The CDR3 sequence is CASSFQLGQDDRGNTGELFF. The CDR3 nucleotides read TGTGCCAGCAGTTTCCAGCTGGGACAGGACGATAGGGGGAACACCGGGGAGCTGTTTTTT.

Note on this clone: Within the sample, other DNA sequences also encode this same CDR3. The chain employs TRBV27 and TRBJ2-1; maybe TRBD1 (6 bases). Germline CDR1 is MNHEY and CDR2 is SMNVEV (reference sequence). The CDR3 runs to 13 residues. V was pared by 3 bases and J by 7 bases, with 10 bases between. The CDR3 loop reads CASSFSGDNEQFF. The CDR3 nucleotides are TGTGCCAGCAGTTTTTCAGGGGATAATGAGCAGTTCTTC.